Listed below are T cell receptor beta chains from one sample, sequenced in a study of blood T cell repertoires in COVID-19. Some clones are missing from TCRdb's copy, which holds only in-frame ones; the method was immunoSEQ multiplex PCR. The sample lists some 160,000 clones, 83% seen once, with 2% to 2.5% in the top ten. Material: peripheral blood. These receptor sequences come from an elderly woman with acute or convalescent COVID-19. The CDR3 runs from the conserved cysteine through the conserved F or W. A D gene is named only where the DNA matches it firmly. Only some rows state a clone size, as once, few, many or a class for expanded clones.

J	D	V	size	DNA	CDR3
TRBJ2-2	NA	TRBV15	NA	TGTGCCACCAGCAGAGATAAGGGGCTAACCGGGGAGCTGTTTTTT	CATSRDKGLTGELFF
TRBJ2-4	TRBD1	TRBV2	NA	TGTGCCAGTACGGGACAGGGGGCCATTCAGTACTTC	CASTGQGAIQYF
TRBJ1-2	TRBD1	TRBV6-2/TRBV6-3	NA	TGTGCCAGCAGTACAGACAGGGTGAGGAACTATGGCTACACCTTC	CASSTDRVRNYGYTF
TRBJ1-2	TRBD1	TRBV28	NA	TGTGCCAGCAGTACGGGACAGGGGTTTTTGGATGGCTACACCTTC	CASSTGQGFLDGYTF
TRBJ1-1	NA	TRBV3-1/TRBV3-2	few	TGTGCCAGCAGCCAGGGCAGGGTTAGCACTGAAGCTTTCTTT	CASSQGRVSTEAFF
TRBJ1-1	TRBD1	TRBV19	NA	TGTGCCAGTAGTCTCCGGGGACAGGCGAACACTGAAGCTTTCTTT	CASSLRGQANTEAFF
TRBJ2-2	TRBD2	TRBV9	NA	TGTGCCAGCAGCGTAGAGGCGGGAGCGAACACCGGGGAGCTGTTTTTT	CASSVEAGANTGELFF
TRBJ2-1	TRBD1	TRBV18	NA	TGTGCCAGCTCACCCTCGGGGACAGGGGCAAACAATGAGCAGTTCTTC	CASSPSGTGANNEQFF
TRBJ1-1	NA	TRBV18	NA	TGTGCCAGCTCACCAACGACTAACTGGGCTGAAGCTTTCTTT	CASSPTTNWAEAFF
TRBJ1-2	NA	TRBV3-1/TRBV3-2	NA	TGTGCCAGCAGCCCAGGGGAAGGCTACACCTTC	CASSPGEGYTF
TRBJ1-2	TRBD1	TRBV18	once	TGTGCCAGCTCACCAAACAGGGGGCAATTGGGCTCCACCTTC	CASSPNRGQLGSTF
TRBJ1-6	NA	TRBV19	NA	TGTGCCACCCGACCCGAGGCTTATAATTCACCCCTCCACTTT	CATRPEAYNSPLHF
TRBJ2-7	NA	TRBV10-3	NA	TGTGCCATCAGTGAGGACAGTCGGGACGAGCAGTACTTC	CAISEDSRDEQYF
TRBJ2-1	TRBD1	TRBV7-2	NA	TGTGCCAGCAGCTTCACCGGGACAGGGCTGAATGAGCAGTTCTTC	CASSFTGTGLNEQFF
TRBJ1-4	NA	TRBV23-1	NA	TGCGCCAGCAGTCAACGGAACAGAACCTCCTCAACTAATGAAAAACTGTTTTTT	CASSQRNRTSSTNEKLFF
TRBJ2-7	NA	TRBV10-3	NA	TGTGCCATCAGTCTTAAGGGGAACGAGCAGTACTTC	CAISLKGNEQYF
TRBJ1-2	NA	TRBV5-1	NA	TGCGCCAGCAGCTTGGAGGGACTGGGCTATGGCTACACCTTC	CASSLEGLGYGYTF
TRBJ2-7	NA	TRBV24-1	NA	TGTGCCACCAGTGATACGGGTCGCGAGCAGTACTTC	CATSDTGREQYF
TRBJ1-1	TRBD1	TRBV10-3	NA	TGTGCCATCAGTGAGCGTGGGACAGGGGCACCGAACACTGAAGCTTTCTTT	CAISERGTGAPNTEAFF
TRBJ1-2	NA	TRBV19	NA	TGTGCCAGTAGAAATTACCAGGGGTATGGCTACACCTTC	CASRNYQGYGYTF
TRBJ1-2	TRBD1	TRBV5-1	NA	TGCGCCAGCAGCTATACAGGGGAAAATGGCTACACCTTC	CASSYTGENGYTF
TRBJ2-3	NA	TRBV29-1	NA	TGCAGCGTTGTACTTCTTCGGGATACGCAGTATTTT	CSVVLLRDTQYF
TRBJ1-4	TRBD1	TRBV4-1	NA	TGCGCCAGCAGCCAAGGGGACAGGGTCGGCGAAAAACTGTTTTTT	CASSQGDRVGEKLFF
TRBJ2-1	TRBD1	TRBV7-9	NA	TGTGCCAGCAGCTTAGCGACGGGACAGCGCAATGAGCAGTTCTTC	CASSLATGQRNEQFF
TRBJ1-3	NA	TRBV10-1	NA	TGCGCCAGCAGTGAGAATATGGGGGCCATTACTGGAAACACCATATATTTT	CASSENMGAITGNTIYF
TRBJ2-2	NA	TRBV3-1/TRBV3-2	NA	TGTGCCAGCAGCCCGGACTTCAACACCGGGGAGCTGTTTTTT	CASSPDFNTGELFF
TRBJ2-7	TRBD2	TRBV18	NA	TGTGCCAGCTCACCACTGAGTAGCGGGAGTATCTCCTACGAGCAGTACTTC	CASSPLSSGSISYEQYF
TRBJ2-7	NA	TRBV4-3	NA	TGCGCCAGCAGCCAAGACCCCGGGTCCGCCGGTTACGAGCAGTACTTC	CASSQDPGSAGYEQYF
TRBJ2-1	NA	TRBV11-2	NA	TGTGCCAGCAGCTTAGATTGGTTAGGGGTCGGATCCTACAATGAGCAGTTCTTC	CASSLDWLGVGSYNEQFF
TRBJ1-2	TRBD1	TRBV4-3	NA	TGCGCCAGCAGCCAGGACAGGGCCAGAGGCTACACCTTC	CASSQDRARGYTF
TRBJ1-2	NA	TRBV20-1	NA	TGCAGTGCTAGAGTAAACTATGGCTACACCTTC	CSARVNYGYTF
TRBJ2-3	TRBD2	TRBV6-1	NA	TGTGCCAGCAGTGACAACGCGGGACTAGCGGGGCACCCGGGCCCAGATACGCAGTATTTT	CASSDNAGLAGHPGPDTQYF
TRBJ2-1	NA	TRBV7-2	few	TGTGCCAGCAGCATTCGTGGAGGGACTTTCAATGAGCAGTTCTTC	CASSIRGGTFNEQFF
TRBJ1-5	NA	TRBV11-2	NA	TGTGCCAGCAGCTTAGATTATAGCAATCAGCCCCAGCATTTT	CASSLDYSNQPQHF
TRBJ2-7	NA	TRBV7-2	NA	TGTGCCAGCAGGGGTCGGGACTCCTCCTTCGAGCAGTACTTC	CASRGRDSSFEQYF
TRBJ2-7	NA	TRBV5-5	few	TGTGCCAGCAGCTTGGAAACAGGTTCGGCCTACGAGCAGTACTTC	CASSLETGSAYEQYF
TRBJ1-3	NA	TRBV19	few	TGTGCCAGTAGTATCGGGGATTCGGCTGGAAACACCATATATTTT	CASSIGDSAGNTIYF
TRBJ2-3	TRBD1	TRBV7-3	NA	TGTGCCAGCAGCAGGGGACAGGGGACCGATACGCAGTATTTT	CASSRGQGTDTQYF
TRBJ1-3	TRBD1	TRBV12-3/TRBV12-4	NA	TGTGCTACCCACAGGGGCGCGGGAAACACCATATATTTT	CATHRGAGNTIYF
TRBJ1-2	TRBD1	TRBV2	NA	TGTGCCAGCAGTGAGGACAGGGGGAACTATGGCTACACCTTC	CASSEDRGNYGYTF
TRBJ2-7	NA	TRBV2	NA	TGTGCCAGCAGTAGTCCCGGGACTTCTGACTACGAGCAGTACTTC	CASSSPGTSDYEQYF